This TCR beta chain is from a study of blood T cell repertoires in COVID-19. Study summary: Donors in the United States, Italy and Spain gave samples during acute or convalescent COVID-19. Sample material is recorded as cDNA or gDNA derived from T cells, B-cell-depleted T cells, or PBMCs.

Germline assignment: CDR1 SNHLY and CDR2 FYNNEI. The CDR3 covers 12 residues. Trimming removed 8 bases at V and 3 bases at J, with 8 bases between. In the authors' workflow: Amplifying reference gene primers gave estimates of nucleated cell counts. The assay was immunoSEQ multiplex PCR, and TCRdb's table has in-frame clones only and misses some. Clonal size and the V and J genes are those of that table, whereas D and trimming came from the DNA. The sample has 200,000 to 250,000 clones, 88% seen once. This receptor was obtained from an older woman with acute or convalescent COVID-19. The specimen was peripheral blood. The V and J genes are TRBV2 and TRBJ2-1; D ambiguous. CDR3 loop: CASGQNYNEQFF. CDR3 nucleotide sequence: TGTGCCAGCGGGCAAAACTACAATGAGCAGTTCTTC.